A single T cell receptor (beta chain) is shown here with its context. V was cut by 3 bases and J by 3 bases, with 7 bases left in between. Per germline, CDR1 MGHRA and CDR2 YSYEKL. The CDR3 extends over 13 amino acids. The source of the sample is a study of blood T cell repertoires in COVID-19. About the study: Whether acute or convalescent, the COVID-19 samples came from the United States, Italy and Spain. T cells, B-cell-depleted T cells, or PBMCs supplied cDNA or gDNA.

As processed by the authors: Reference gene primer amplification gave nucleated cell count estimates. Sequenced by immunoSEQ multiplex PCR; TCRdb stores in-frame clones only, minus some. D and trimming come from the DNA, and the V and J calls and clone size come from that table. The sample shows 70,000 to 95,000 clones, more than 80% of them seen only once. The J gene is TRBJ2-3, the V gene TRBV4-1, with D unclear. The sequenced sample consisted of peripheral blood. This sequence originates from a woman aged 70-85 years with acute or convalescent COVID-19. CDR3 in amino acids: CASSQYGTDTQYF. The CDR3 DNA reads TGCGCCAGCAGCCAGTACGGGACAGATACGCAGTATTTT.